This TCR beta chain was identified in a study of identical twins. Overall study findings and caveats: Twin sharing of out-of-frame TCR alpha was underestimated by models in monozygotic pairs.

This clonotype was seen many times. The antigen remains unidentified. The V end lost 0 bases, the J end lost 4 bases, and 12 bases lay between the germline ends. CDR3 size: 15 residues. The germline CDR1 and CDR2 sequences are SGHRS and YFSETQ. Each CDR3 protein is one row after TCRdb ran MiXCR on the 5' RACE reads. The table records about 300,000 distinct CDR3 sequences, roughly an eighth of them present only once. This same sample was also taken into another study, of yellow fever vaccine responses in identical twins.

V is TRBV5-1 and J is TRBJ2-3; D is ambiguous. What was sequenced was CD8+ T cells sorted from blood. The TCR originated in a woman younger than 35 in good health. CDR3 nucleotide sequence: TGCGCCAGCAGCTTGGAAGTTAATTCAGCAGATACGCAGTATTTT. The encoded protein is CASSLEVNSADTQYF.